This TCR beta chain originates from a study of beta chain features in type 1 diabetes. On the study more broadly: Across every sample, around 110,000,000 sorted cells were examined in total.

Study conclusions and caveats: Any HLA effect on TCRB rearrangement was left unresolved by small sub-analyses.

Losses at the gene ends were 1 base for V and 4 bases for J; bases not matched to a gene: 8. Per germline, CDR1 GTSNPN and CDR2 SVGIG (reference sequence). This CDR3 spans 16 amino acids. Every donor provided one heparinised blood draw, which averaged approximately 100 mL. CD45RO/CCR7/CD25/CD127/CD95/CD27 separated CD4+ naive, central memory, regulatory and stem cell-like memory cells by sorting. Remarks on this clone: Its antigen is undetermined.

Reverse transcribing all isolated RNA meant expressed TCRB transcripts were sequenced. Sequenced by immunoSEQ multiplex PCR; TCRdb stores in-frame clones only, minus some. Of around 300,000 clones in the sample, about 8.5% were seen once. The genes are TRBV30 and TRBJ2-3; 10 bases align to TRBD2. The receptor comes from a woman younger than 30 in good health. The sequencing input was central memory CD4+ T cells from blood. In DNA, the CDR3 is TGTGCCTGGAGTGGGGCTAGCGGGAGCGCGGCAGATACGCAGTATTTT. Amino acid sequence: CAWSGASGSAADTQYF.